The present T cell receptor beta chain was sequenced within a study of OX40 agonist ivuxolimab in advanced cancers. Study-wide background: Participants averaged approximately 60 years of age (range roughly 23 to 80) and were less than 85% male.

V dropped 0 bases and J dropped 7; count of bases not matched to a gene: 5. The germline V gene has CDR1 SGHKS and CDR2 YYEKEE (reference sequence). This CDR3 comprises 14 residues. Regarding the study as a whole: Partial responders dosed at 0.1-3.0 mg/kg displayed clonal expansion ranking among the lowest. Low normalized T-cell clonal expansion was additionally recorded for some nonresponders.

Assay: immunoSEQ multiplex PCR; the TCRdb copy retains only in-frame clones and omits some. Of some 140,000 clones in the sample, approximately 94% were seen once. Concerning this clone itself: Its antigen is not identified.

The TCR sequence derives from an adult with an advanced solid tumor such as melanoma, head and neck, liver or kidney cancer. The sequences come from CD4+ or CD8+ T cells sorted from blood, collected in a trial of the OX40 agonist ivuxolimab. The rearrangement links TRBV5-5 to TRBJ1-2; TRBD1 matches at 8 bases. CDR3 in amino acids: CASSLDQGAGGYTF. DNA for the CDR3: TGTGCCAGCAGCTTGGATCAGGGGGCGGGTGGCTACACCTTC.